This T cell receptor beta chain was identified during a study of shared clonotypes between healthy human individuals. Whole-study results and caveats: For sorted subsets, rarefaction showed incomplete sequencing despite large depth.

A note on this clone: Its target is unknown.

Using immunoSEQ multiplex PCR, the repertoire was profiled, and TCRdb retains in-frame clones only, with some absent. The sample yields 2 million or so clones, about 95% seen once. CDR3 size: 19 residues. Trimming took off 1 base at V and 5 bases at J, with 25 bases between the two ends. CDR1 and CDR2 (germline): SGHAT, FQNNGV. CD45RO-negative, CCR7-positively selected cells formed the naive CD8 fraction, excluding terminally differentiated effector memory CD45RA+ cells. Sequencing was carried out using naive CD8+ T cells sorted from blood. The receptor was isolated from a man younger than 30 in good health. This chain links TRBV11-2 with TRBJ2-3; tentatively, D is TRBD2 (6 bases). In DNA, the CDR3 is TGTGCCAGCAGCTTAGGACCGGCCTGGGTGGAGCGGGCCGAAGATACGCAGTATTTT. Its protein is CASSLGPAWVERAEDTQYF. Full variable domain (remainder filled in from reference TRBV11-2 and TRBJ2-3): EAGVAQSPRYKIIEKRQSVAFWCNPISGHATLYWYQQILGQGPKLLIQFQNNGVVDDSQLPKDRFSAERLKGVDSTLKIQPAKLEDSAVYLCASSLGPAWVERAEDTQYFGPGTRLTVL.